A selection of T cell receptor beta chains follows, all from one sample in a study of CD8 T cells in ankylosing spondylitis. A single record per CDR3 protein comes from TCRdb applying MiXCR to the 5' RACE reads. The sample gives fewer than 400,000 distinct CDR3 sequences, around 20% of which show up once; less than 20% is in the top ten. Sequenced material: blood, either unsorted or a sorted T cell fraction (not recorded which). All receptors derive from a male donor with ankylosing spondylitis. The CDR3 runs from the conserved cysteine through the conserved F or W. A D gene is named only where the DNA matches it firmly. Rows may omit the clone size; those that give it use once, few, many or a size class.

J gene	V gene	clone size	D gene	CDR3 protein	CDR3 DNA
TRBJ2-4	TRBV28	.	.	CASREMDKNIQYF	TGTGCCAGCAGGGAAATGGACAAAAACATTCAGTACTTC
TRBJ2-4	TRBV9	.	TRBD2	CASSDGPSGQNIQYF	TGTGCCAGCAGCGACGGTCCTAGCGGACAAAACATTCAGTACTTC
TRBJ2-5	TRBV5-5	.	TRBD2	CASSRTSGSLETQYF	TGTGCCAGCAGTCGCACTAGCGGGAGCTTGGAGACCCAGTACTTC
TRBJ2-3	TRBV18	.	.	CASSRDSNTDTQYF	TGTGCCAGCTCAAGGGACTCTAACACAGATACGCAGTATTTT
TRBJ2-2	TRBV12-3/TRBV12-4	.	TRBD2	CASSRGLAGKNTGELFF	TGTGCCAGCAGCCGTGGACTAGCGGGAAAGAACACCGGGGAGCTGTTTTTT
TRBJ2-1	TRBV20-1	many	TRBD2	CSARLAGRNNEQFF	TGCAGTGCCAGACTAGCGGGACGGAACAATGAGCAGTTCTTC
TRBJ1-1	TRBV6-5	few	.	CASSYSILRTEAFF	TGTGCCAGCAGTTACTCGATTTTGAGGACTGAAGCTTTCTTT
TRBJ1-6	TRBV19	.	TRBD1	CASKQGFVISPLHF	TGTGCCAGCAAACAGGGGTTCGTGATTTCACCCCTCCACTTT
TRBJ2-2	TRBV7-7	few	.	CASSLDYTGELFF	TGTGCTAGCAGCTTAGACTACACCGGGGAGCTGTTTTTT
TRBJ2-2	TRBV11-3	.	.	CASSGARNTGELFF	TGTGCCAGCAGCGGTGCCCGGAACACCGGGGAGCTGTTTTTT
TRBJ2-7	TRBV3-1	few	TRBD1	CASSQGDRDYEQYF	TGTGCCAGCAGCCAAGGGGACAGGGATTACGAGCAGTACTTC
TRBJ1-1	TRBV6-5	few	.	CASSYSVGGTGDVEAFF	TGTGCCAGCAGTTACTCGGTGGGAGGGACCGGTGATGTTGAAGCTTTCTTT
TRBJ2-2	TRBV5-1	many	TRBD1	CASTSWGQGTGELFF	TGCGCCAGCACCTCATGGGGACAGGGTACCGGGGAGCTGTTTTTT
TRBJ2-1	TRBV2	few	.	CASSVFDEQFF	TGTGCCAGCAGTGTTTTCGATGAGCAGTTCTTC